This T cell receptor beta chain is drawn from a study of stem cell transplantation in POMP-related autoinflammatory disease. Overall study: Pre-transplant patients had naive-skewed CD4+ T cells and few CD8+ T cells. DNA chimerism showed 100% graft donor engraftment of neutrophils and platelets through one year.

The data were produced by immunoSEQ multiplex PCR, yet TCRdb's version contains in-frame clones alone and is incomplete. Found here are over 8,000 clones, about 85% of them singletons; the top ten hold roughly 4.2%. V lost 5 bases, J lost 4 bases, and 6 bases stayed unmatched. The germline V gene has CDR1 MNHNY and CDR2 SVGAGI (reference sequence). CDR3 length equals 14 residues. The receptor was derived from a human patient with POMP-related autoinflammation and immune dysregulation (PRAID). Part of the T cell pool may stem from the graft donor. Material: CD4+ T cells from PBMCs, obtained after stem cell transplantation. The chain joins TRBV6-6 to TRBJ2-7; TRBD1 matches 9 bases. The CDR3 reads CASSPGTGIYEQYF. The CDR3 nucleotides are TGTGCCAGCAGTCCCGGGACAGGGATTTACGAGCAGTACTTC.